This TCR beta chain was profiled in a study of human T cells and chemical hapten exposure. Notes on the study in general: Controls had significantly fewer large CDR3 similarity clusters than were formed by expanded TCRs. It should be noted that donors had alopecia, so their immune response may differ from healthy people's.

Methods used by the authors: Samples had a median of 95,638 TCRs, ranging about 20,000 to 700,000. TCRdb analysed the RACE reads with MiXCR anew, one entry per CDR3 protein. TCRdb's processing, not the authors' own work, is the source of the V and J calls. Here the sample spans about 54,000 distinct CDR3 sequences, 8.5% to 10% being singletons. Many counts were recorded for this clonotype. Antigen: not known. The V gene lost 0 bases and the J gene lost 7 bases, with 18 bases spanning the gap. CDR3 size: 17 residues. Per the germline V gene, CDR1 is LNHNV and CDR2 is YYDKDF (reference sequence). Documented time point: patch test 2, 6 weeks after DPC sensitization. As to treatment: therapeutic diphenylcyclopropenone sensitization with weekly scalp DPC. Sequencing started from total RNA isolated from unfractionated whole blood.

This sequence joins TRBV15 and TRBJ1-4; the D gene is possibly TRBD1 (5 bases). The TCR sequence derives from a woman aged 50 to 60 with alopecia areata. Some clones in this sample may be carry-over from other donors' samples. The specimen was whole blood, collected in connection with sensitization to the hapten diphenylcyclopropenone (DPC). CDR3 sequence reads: CATSREYPGLLREKLFF. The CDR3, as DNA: TGTGCCACCAGCAGAGAGTACCCAGGGCTCCTTCGTGAAAAACTGTTTTTT.